This entry describes one TCR beta chain. The CDR3 sequence is 14 residues long. V gave up 5 bases and J gave up 4 bases; unmatched junction bases: 7. Germline loops: CDR1 MGHDK, CDR2 SYGVNS. Sequencing was performed with immunoSEQ multiplex PCR; in TCRdb, only in-frame clones are kept and a portion is missing. The sample yields some 200,000 clones, about 88% seen once. The record originates from a study of blood T cell repertoires in COVID-19. Study background: COVID-19 samples collected from the United States, Italy and Spain covered acute and convalescent phases.

The TCR was taken from a man aged 35 to 55 with active or convalescent COVID-19. The chain carries TRBV25-1 and TRBJ1-2, with 7 bases fitting TRBD1. Sequencing was done on a sample of peripheral blood. CDR3 sequence reads: CASSLPGQSYGYTF. CDR3 DNA: TGTGCCAGCAGTCTCCCGGGACAGTCCTATGGCTACACCTTC.